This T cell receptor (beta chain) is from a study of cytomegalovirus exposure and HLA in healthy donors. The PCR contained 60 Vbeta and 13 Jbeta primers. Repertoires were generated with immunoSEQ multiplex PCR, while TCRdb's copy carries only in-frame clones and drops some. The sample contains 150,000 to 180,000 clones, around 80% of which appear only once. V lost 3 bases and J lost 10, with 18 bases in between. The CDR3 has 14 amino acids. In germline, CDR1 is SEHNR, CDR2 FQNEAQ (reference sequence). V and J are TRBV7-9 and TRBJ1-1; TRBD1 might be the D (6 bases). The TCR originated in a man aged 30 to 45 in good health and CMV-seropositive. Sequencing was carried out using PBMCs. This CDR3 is CASSLGGGAFGAFF. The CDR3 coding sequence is TGTGCCAGCAGCTTGGGTGGGGGGGCCTTTGGAGCTTTCTTT.